Listed here is a single TCR beta chain. Antigen unknown. The PCR employed 60 Vbeta primers together with 13 Jbeta primers. Assay: immunoSEQ multiplex PCR; the TCRdb copy retains only in-frame clones and omits some. The data hold about 190,000 clones, with approximately 80% observed a single time. The sample comes from a study of cytomegalovirus exposure and HLA in healthy donors. Study at large: HLA-typed donors were the source of approximately 88 million unique TCRs, which an early data release held.

This CDR3 region has 14 residues. Germline values: CDR1 SGHRS, CDR2 YFSETQ. J lost 8 bases, V lost 4 bases, and 8 bases had no gene match. Study results and limitations: Common viral pathogens were later found to be apparently linked to several of the most significant clusters. Among TCR sequences, most were rare, though some public TCRs appeared in many donors. Sequencing probably produced one cluster of sequence variants that were highly shared.

Sequenced sample: PBMCs. The chain couples TRBV5-1 to TRBJ2-1, with 8 bases identical to TRBD1. This TCR came from a woman between 45 and 60 years old in good health and CMV-seropositive. The CDR3 DNA reads as TGCGCCAGCAGCCCTAACCCAGGGGGCGATGAGCAGTTCTTC. Its translation: CASSPNPGGDEQFF.